The rows below give T cell receptor beta chains drawn from one sample of a study of regulatory T cells in long-lasting Graves disease. TCRdb re-analysed the multiplex PCR reads in MiXCR, keeping a single row per CDR3 protein. The sample holds 400,000 to 650,000 distinct CDR3 sequences, about 16% seen once. These data also formed part of another study, on T cells in Graves' hyperthyroidism and ophthalmopathy.

The material was peripheral blood mononuclear cells (PBMCs), obtained at new diagnosis, from a patient treated with antithyroid drugs. The origin of the receptors is a woman between 40 and 65 years old with Graves disease. CDR3s include the opening cysteine and the closing phenylalanine or tryptophan. The D gene is left open where the match is weak. Some rows have no size entry. The others give once, few or many, or a class for an expanded clone.

v_gene,j_gene,abundance,d_gene,CDR3aa,CDR3nt
TRBV28,TRBJ2-7,many,TRBD2,CASRDPGGGYYEQYF,TGTGCCAGCAGGGATCCGGGGGGAGGCTACTACGAGCAGTACTTC
TRBV2,TRBJ2-1,many,TRBD2,CASRQIAGASSYNEQFF,TGTGCCAGCAGGCAAATAGCGGGGGCTAGCTCCTACAATGAGCAGTTCTTC
TRBV14,TRBJ1-1,-,-,CASSQGVPRGTEAFF,TGTGCCAGCAGCCAAGGGGTCCCCAGGGGAACTGAAGCTTTCTTT
TRBV11-2,TRBJ1-2,many,TRBD1,CASSFAGGVYGYTF,TGTGCCAGCAGCTTCGCAGGGGGCGTCTATGGCTACACCTTC
TRBV19,TRBJ1-3,few,-,CASSISQRRGRLLPGNTIYF,TGTGCCAGTAGTATAAGCCAAAGGCGGGGACGGCTGCTTCCTGGAAACACCATATATTTT
TRBV14,TRBJ2-5,few,TRBD1,CASSQDSGGLKTQYF,TGTGCCAGCAGCCAAGATTCAGGGGGCTTAAAGACCCAGTACTTC
TRBV7-9,TRBJ1-1,few,-,CASRVLGAWEMNTEAFF,TGTGCCAGCAGGGTATTGGGCGCTTGGGAGATGAACACTGAAGCTTTCTTT
TRBV7-9,TRBJ2-1,few,TRBD2,CASLGRGGWEDNEQFF,TGTGCCAGCCTTGGACGGGGGGGATGGGAAGACAATGAGCAGTTCTTC
TRBV7-3,TRBJ2-3,many,-,CASSRTGTDTQYF,TGTGCCAGCAGCCGGACTGGCACAGATACGCAGTATTTT
TRBV5-1,TRBJ2-3,many,TRBD2,CASSLSGLAGPTTDTQYF,TGCGCCAGCAGCTTGTCCGGACTAGCGGGGCCCACCACAGATACGCAGTATTTT
TRBV9,TRBJ1-6,many,-,CASSDFADSSYNSPLHF,TGTGCCAGCAGCGACTTCGCGGACAGCTCCTATAATTCACCCCTCCACTTT
TRBV12-3/TRBV12-4,TRBJ1-3,many,-,CASKENSGNTIYF,TGTGCCAGCAAGGAAAACTCTGGAAACACCATATATTTT
TRBV28,TRBJ1-6,once,-,CASSPGGDGPPLHF,TGTGCCAGCAGCCCGGGGGGTGACGGGCCACCCCTCCACTTT
TRBV11-2,TRBJ2-4,many,-,CASRSKENIQYF,TGTGCCAGCAGATCGAAAGAAAACATTCAGTACTTC
TRBV12-3/TRBV12-4,TRBJ2-5,many,-,CASSFLGRLGETQYF,TGTGCCAGCAGTTTCCTAGGGCGGTTGGGGGAGACCCAGTACTTC
TRBV11-2,TRBJ1-5,many,-,CASSLGGSLNQPQHF,TGTGCCAGCAGCTTAGGGGGGAGCCTCAATCAGCCCCAGCATTTT
TRBV5-1,TRBJ1-3,many,-,CASSSSGTPGNTIYF,TGCGCCAGCAGCTCGTCCGGGACACCCGGTAACACCATATATTTT
TRBV7-2,TRBJ1-4,few,-,CASSPPWGGSHEKLFF,TGTGCCAGCAGCCCACCGTGGGGGGGATCACATGAAAAACTGTTTTTT
TRBV3-1,TRBJ2-2,-,TRBD2,CASGRLAGGPEELFF,TGTGCCAGCGGTAGACTAGCGGGGGGGCCGGAGGAGCTGTTTTTT
TRBV19,TRBJ2-7,-,TRBD1,CASSIGQGREQYF,TGTGCCAGTAGTATCGGACAGGGGAGGGAGCAGTACTTC
TRBV5-1,TRBJ2-7,few,-,CASSFSGNPIYEQYF,TGCGCCAGCAGCTTTTCGGGAAACCCCATCTACGAGCAGTACTTC
TRBV5-1,TRBJ2-3,many,TRBD1,CASSLPQTGLGTDTQYF,TGCGCCAGCAGCTTGCCCCAGACAGGGCTTGGGACAGATACGCAGTATTTT